Listed here are 28 T cell receptor beta chains from one sample, sequenced in a study of blood T cells in healthy people across ages. The authors ran a second PCR of about 6 to 11 cycles using a sample-barcoded 5' primer and a J-beta primer mix. Using its own MiXCR run on the 5' RACE reads, TCRdb lists one record per CDR3 protein. The table records fewer than 1,000,000 distinct CDR3 sequences, about half of them present only once. The sample was blood. These receptors were taken from an older man in good health.

This clonotype came up many times. The J gene is TRBJ2-3, the V gene TRBV5-1; D is possibly TRBD2 (6 bases). Germline V gene data show CDR1 as SGHRS and CDR2 as YFSETQ. This CDR3 region has 15 residues. V lost 0 bases, J lost 1 base, and 9 bases lay in between. As DNA, the CDR3 is TGCGCCAGCAGCTTGGTAGCTAGCGGCACAGATACGCAGTATTTT. It is translated as CASSLVASGTDTQYF.

This chain uses TRBV20-1 with TRBJ1-5, with D perhaps TRBD1 (5 bases). The germline V gene encodes CDR1 DFQATT and CDR2 SNEGSKA (reference sequence). V gave up 3 bases and J gave up 7 bases, with 13 bases separating them. This CDR3 region has 13 residues. CDR3 in amino acids: CSASKGRGQPQHF. The CDR3 DNA follows: TGCAGTGCTAGCAAGGGGCGCGGCCAGCCCCAGCATTTT.

V usage is TRBV6-6 and J usage is TRBJ2-4, with TRBD2 as a possible D gene (6 bases). V lost 5 bases to trimming and J lost 2 bases, with 10 bases between them. The length of the CDR3 is 14 residues. Germline CDR1 and CDR2: MNHNY and SVGAGI (reference sequence). The CDR3 protein is CASSHGTSKNIQYF. CDR3 nucleotide sequence: TGTGCCAGCAGTCATGGGACTTCCAAAAACATTCAGTACTTC.

J is TRBJ2-3 and V is TRBV9, with 9 bases that match TRBD1. Trimming took 3 bases from V and 3 from J; bases not matched to a gene: 8. CDR1 and CDR2 (germline): SGDLS, YYNGEE. The CDR3 is 16 amino acids. The CDR3 here is CASSGTGTGWTDTQYF. Written as DNA, the CDR3 is TGTGCCAGCAGCGGAACCGGGACAGGGTGGACAGATACGCAGTATTTT.

This clonotype appeared once. A read error may be the cause here, since a much bigger clone is one base away. The chain links TRBV20-1 to TRBJ2-1; 7 nucleotides agree with TRBD2. This CDR3 comprises 14 residues. J was trimmed by 8 bases and V by 1 base; bases with no gene match: 8. Germline V gives CDR1 DFQATT, CDR2 SNEGSKA (reference sequence). CDR3 region: CSARARAGLDEQFF. DNA for the CDR3: TGCAGTGCTAGAGCTCGAGCGGGATTGGATGAGCAGTTCTTC.

The chain combines TRBV4-2 with TRBJ2-3; no firm D call. This CDR3 is 13 amino acids long. Looked up from germline, CDR1 is LGHNA and CDR2 is YNFKEQ. V shed 3 bases and J shed 3 bases, with 7 bases lying between them. The CDR3 nucleotides read TGTGCCAGCAGCCAGCTAGGTACAGATACGCAGTATTTT. Its translation is CASSQLGTDTQYF.

This rearrangement joins TRBV6-5 to TRBJ1-2; 7 nucleotides align to TRBD1. After removal of 4 bases from V and 3 bases from J, the junction contained 8 bases not matched to a gene. There are 15 residues in the CDR3. Germline CDR1 reads MNHEY; CDR2 reads SVGAGI. The CDR3 region has the DNA TGTGCCAGCAGTTTGGGGACAGCCCGGGACTATGGCTACACCTTC. It specifies CASSLGTARDYGYTF.

The chain recombines TRBV6-2 or TRBV6-3 with TRBJ2-1; no clear D. Near its end, the DNA agrees better with TRBJ2-7, so the J call may be wrong. Germline CDR1 reads MNHEY; CDR2 reads SVGEGT. CDR3 length equals 14 residues. CDR3 in amino acids: CASTPVASYNEQYF. The CDR3 DNA reads as TGTGCCAGCACCCCTGTGGCCTCCTACAATGAGCAGTACTTC.

In this sample, this clonotype turned up many times. This chain joins TRBV18 and TRBJ2-1; 8 nucleotides match TRBD1. Germline CDR1 and CDR2: KGHSH and LQKENI. After removal of 5 bases from V and 7 bases from J, the junction contained 13 bases not matched to a gene. This CDR3 contains 16 residues. CDR3 protein: CASSESTGGLQNEQFF. CDR3 coding DNA: TGTGCCAGCTCAGAAAGTACAGGGGGGCTGCAGAATGAGCAGTTCTTC.

V gene TRBV7-2 combines with J gene TRBJ2-1; the D is unclear. Germline V gene sequence: CDR1 SGHTA, CDR2 FQGNSA. CDR3 length: 12 residues. Trimming shortened V by 4 bases and J by 4 bases, and 5 bases separated the two germline ends. The CDR3 sequence is CASSSIYNEQFF. The DNA of the CDR3 is TGTGCCAGCAGCTCCATTTACAATGAGCAGTTCTTC.

The chain couples TRBV9 to TRBJ2-2, with a tentative D call TRBD2 (5 bases). The CDR3 loop spans 14 amino acids. V was trimmed by 3 bases and J by 6 bases, leaving 12 bases between them. Germline V lookup: CDR1 SGDLS, CDR2 YYNGEE. The CDR3 protein is CASSGPRVPGELFF. Written as DNA, the CDR3 is TGTGCCAGCAGCGGCCCGCGGGTGCCCGGGGAGCTGTTTTTT.

Only a few counts were recorded for this clonotype. The chain combines TRBV28 with TRBJ1-2, with 9 bases identical to TRBD1. The CDR3 sequence is 15 residues long. Germline trimming cut 7 bases from V and 4 bases from J; bases unmatched to any gene: 10. CDR1 is MDHEN, CDR2 SYDVKM, per germline. This CDR3 is CASNRQGVRGYGYTF. The CDR3 coding sequence is TGTGCCAGCAATCGACAGGGGGTACGTGGCTATGGCTACACCTTC.

V is TRBV6-2 or TRBV6-3 and J is TRBJ2-5, with D possibly matching TRBD1 (6 bases). The DNA end is more similar to TRBJ2-7, so the J call may be wrong. The CDR3 consists of 23 residues. The germline gives CDR1 MNHEY, CDR2 SVGEGT. The CDR3 is CASSYSRTGWGGLAGREEIEQYF. As DNA, the CDR3 is TGTGCCAGCAGTTACTCGCGTACAGGGTGGGGTGGGCTGGCCGGCAGGGAAGAAATCGAGCAGTACTTC.

The chain recombines TRBV3-1 with TRBJ1-2; D call uncertain. Per germline, CDR1 LGHDT and CDR2 YNNKEL (reference sequence). V was cut by 1 base and J by 4 bases, with 7 bases left in between. The CDR3 is 13 amino acids. CDR3 sequence reads: CASSQASTYGYTF. In DNA form, the CDR3 reads TGTGCCAGCAGCCAAGCTTCCACCTATGGCTACACCTTC.

The rearrangement links TRBV7-2 to TRBJ2-2, with 7 bases that match TRBD2. Germline V lookup: CDR1 SGHTA, CDR2 FQGNSA. The trim removed 5 bases at V and 6 bases at J, leaving 9 bases unmatched. The CDR3 consists of 15 residues. The CDR3 sequence: CASSERRGGSGELFF. The CDR3 DNA follows: TGTGCCAGCAGCGAAAGGCGCGGGGGATCCGGGGAGCTGTTTTTT.

The J gene is TRBJ2-7, the V gene TRBV29-1; the match to TRBD1 covers 7 bases. The V and J ends lost 4 bases and 0 bases, in that order; junction bases with no gene match: 3. CDR1 is SQVTM and CDR2 is ANQGSEA in the germline V gene. The CDR3 runs 13 residues. The CDR3 here is CSVVGQSSYEQYF. CDR3 sequence (DNA): TGCAGCGTTGTGGGACAGAGCTCCTACGAGCAGTACTTC.

This clonotype appeared many times. This chain links TRBV29-1 with TRBJ2-1; a possible D gene is TRBD1 (6 bases). CDR3 length: 11 amino acids. The ends were cut back, 7 bases at V and 9 bases at J, with 13 bases in the middle. CDR1 and CDR2 from the germline V gene are SQVTM and ANQGSEA. In DNA form, the CDR3 reads TGCAGCGAGGAGGTGGGGGCTGAGCAGTTCTTC. Translated, it gives CSEEVGAEQFF.

The J gene is TRBJ1-1, the V gene TRBV20-1, with 9 bases lining up with TRBD1. The germline V gene has CDR1 DFQATT and CDR2 SNEGSKA (reference sequence). CDR3 length: 13 residues. The V and J ends lost 4 bases and 3 bases, in that order; junction bases with no gene match: 3. CDR3 coding DNA: TGCAGTGCTAAAGGGACAGGGTACACTGAAGCTTTCTTT. It is translated as CSAKGTGYTEAFF.

This clonotype has more than one count but fewer than ten. This chain joins TRBV9 and TRBJ2-7; D is unresolved. The CDR3 spans 14 residues. The ends were cut back, 1 base at V and 0 bases at J, with 8 bases in the middle. Germline V gene lookup returns CDR1 SGDLS and CDR2 YYNGEE. CDR3: CASSVFGSSYEQYF. In DNA, the CDR3 is TGTGCCAGCAGCGTATTCGGCAGCTCCTACGAGCAGTACTTC. Using reference TRBV9 and TRBJ2-7 for the parts outside the CDR3, the full variable domain is DSGVTQTPKHLITATGQRVTLRCSPRSGDLSVYWYQQSLDQGLQFLIQYYNGEERAKGNILERFSAQQFPDLHSELNLSSLELGDSALYFCASSVFGSSYEQYFGPGTRLTVT.

The genes are TRBV7-8 and TRBJ2-1; D may be TRBD2 (6 bases). The CDR3 covers 16 residues. Trimming removed 0 bases from V and 4 bases from J, with 13 bases in between. Germline CDR1 and CDR2: SGHVS and FQNEAQ. The CDR3 bases are TGTGCCAGCAGCTTAGCAGGTGGGAGGTCGTACAATGAGCAGTTCTTC. Amino acid sequence: CASSLAGGRSYNEQFF.

In its sample, this clonotype was seen a few times. This sequence joins TRBV6-2 or TRBV6-3 and TRBJ2-1; 13 nucleotides align to TRBD2. The V gene's germline CDR1 is MNHEY and CDR2 SVGEGT. There are 15 residues in the CDR3. With V trimmed by 2 bases and J by 8 bases, 3 bases remained unmatched. The CDR3 coding sequence is TGTGCCAGCAGTTACGGGGGGACTAGCGGGGATGAGCAGTTCTTC. Translation: CASSYGGTSGDEQFF.

V usage is TRBV20-1 and J usage is TRBJ2-4, with D possibly matching TRBD2 (8 bases). The J call may be incorrect, as the DNA end agrees better with TRBJ2-5. CDR3 length: 18 residues. Germline loops: CDR1 DFQATT, CDR2 SNEGSKA (reference sequence). CDR3 DNA: TGCAGTGCTAGAAACAGGGGTAAAAGCGGGAGTCTTGGGGAGACCCAGTACTTC. Protein: CSARNRGKSGSLGETQYF.

Only a few counts were recorded for this clonotype. The chain recombines TRBV20-1 with TRBJ1-4; no firm D call. CDR1 is DFQATT, CDR2 SNEGSKA, per germline (reference sequence). V was cut by 0 bases and J by 3 bases, with 14 bases left in between. This CDR3 is built from 16 residues. CDR3 nucleotide sequence: TGCAGTGCTAGAGACTCCTGGGGTGCGCCTAATGAAAAACTGTTTTTT. Translation: CSARDSWGAPNEKLFF.

The rearrangement joins TRBV27 to TRBJ2-5, with D possibly matching TRBD2 (5 bases). The CDR3 is made up of 15 amino acids. V gave up 2 bases and J gave up 11 bases, with 21 bases separating them. Germline CDR1 MNHEY, CDR2 SMNVEV (reference sequence). CDR3 in amino acids: CASSLPGIVNNEQYF. In nucleotides, the CDR3 is TGTGCCAGCAGTTTACCGGGGATTGTCAACAATGAGCAGTACTTC.

This clonotype was seen only a few times. This sequence joins TRBV5-1 and TRBJ2-1; D tentatively fits TRBD1 or TRBD2 (5 bases each). The CDR3 contains 13 residues. Germline loops: CDR1 SGHRS, CDR2 YFSETQ. Trimming removed 4 bases from V and 9 bases from J, with 14 bases in between. Here the CDR3 DNA reads TGCGCCAGCAGCCGTATTCCAGGGACTGAGCAGTTCTTC. It yields the protein CASSRIPGTEQFF.

This clonotype was observed a few times. The chain employs TRBV27 and TRBJ2-3; perhaps D is TRBD1 or TRBD2 (5 bases each). This CDR3 spans 15 amino acids. Germline CDR1 and CDR2: MNHEY and SMNVEV (reference sequence). Trimming left V 8 bases short and J 0 bases short, with 15 bases between. CDR3: CASPTGRSSTDTQYF. As DNA, the CDR3 is TGTGCCAGCCCGACGGGACGGTCCAGCACAGATACGCAGTATTTT.

Ten or more counts support this clonotype. This rearrangement joins TRBV9 to TRBJ2-2; possibly TRBD1 for D (5 bases). Germline lookup yields CDR1 SGDLS and CDR2 YYNGEE. Trimming took 5 bases from V and 7 from J, leaving 18 bases between them. The CDR3 spans 15 residues. The chain's CDR3 is CASSEGDRSLGELFF. In DNA form, the CDR3 reads TGTGCCAGCAGTGAAGGGGATAGGTCTCTCGGGGAGCTGTTTTTT.

This rearrangement joins TRBV6-2 or TRBV6-3 to TRBJ2-5; D not certain. This CDR3 is built from 11 residues. V shed 2 bases and J shed 5 bases, with 3 bases lying between them. Germline V lookup: CDR1 MNHEY, CDR2 SVGEGT. CDR3 sequence reads: CASSYVETQYF. In nucleotides, the CDR3 is TGTGCCAGCAGTTACGTTGAGACCCAGTACTTC.